These T cell receptor beta chains were read from a single sample in a study of CD8 T cells in ankylosing spondylitis. TCRdb analysed the 5' RACE reads with MiXCR anew, one entry per CDR3 protein. Here the sample spans 250,000 to 350,000 distinct CDR3 sequences, about 19% being singletons. The sample was blood, either unsorted or a sorted T cell fraction (not recorded which). The receptors here all came from a male donor with ankylosing spondylitis or in good health (not recorded which). CDR3s include the opening cysteine and the closing phenylalanine or tryptophan. The D gene is left open where the match is weak. For some rows the clone size is stated as once, few or many, or as a class when expanded; others skip it.

abundance,j_gene,d_gene,v_gene,CDR3nt,CDR3aa
.,TRBJ2-1,TRBD1,TRBV11-2,TGTGCCAGCAGCTTGGCTCCACAGGGGGCGAGCTACAATGAGCAGTTCTTC,CASSLAPQGASYNEQFF
few,TRBJ2-5,TRBD2,TRBV5-1,TGCGCCAGCAAGGCTAGCGGGGGGGCTTCTACTCAAGAGACCCAGTACTTC,CASKASGGASTQETQYF
.,TRBJ2-3,.,TRBV5-5,TGTGCCAGCAGACAGGACAGTTCCGATACGCAGTATTTT,CASRQDSSDTQYF
few,TRBJ1-1,TRBD1,TRBV5-1,TGCGCCAGCAGCTTACAGACAGGGGGCACTGAAGCTTTCTTT,CASSLQTGGTEAFF
.,TRBJ2-3,.,TRBV5-1,TGCGCCAGCAGCTTGGTTTCTGTCGGAGATACGCAGTATTTT,CASSLVSVGDTQYF
.,TRBJ2-1,TRBD2,TRBV29-1,TGCAGCGCCAGACTAGCGGGGGAGGGCAATGAGCAGTTCTTC,CSARLAGEGNEQFF
.,TRBJ2-1,TRBD2,TRBV5-1,TGCGCCAGCAGTCCCGCGGGGGGAAGTGAGCAGTTCTTC,CASSPAGGSEQFF
many,TRBJ2-2,.,TRBV5-1,TGCGCCAGCAGCTCTTCGACAGGGAACACCGGGGAGCTGTTTTTT,CASSSSTGNTGELFF
.,TRBJ2-1,.,TRBV30,TGTGCCTGGAGTAAGCTGGAGGGTGAGCAGTTCTTC,CAWSKLEGEQFF
.,TRBJ1-2,TRBD1,TRBV29-1,TGCAGCGTTGGGGGACAGCCGAACTATGGCTACACCTTC,CSVGGQPNYGYTF
.,TRBJ1-5,.,TRBV5-1,TGCGCCAGCAGCTTGGAAGATGGCAGGAATCAGCCCCAGCATTTT,CASSLEDGRNQPQHF
few,TRBJ1-5,.,TRBV15,TGTGCCACCAGCAGGGAGCCGGGGGGGCAGCCCCAGCATTTT,CATSREPGGQPQHF
.,TRBJ2-2,.,TRBV12-3/TRBV12-4,TGTGCCAGCACCCTCGAAGGCGGGCCGAACACCGGGGAGCTGTTTTTT,CASTLEGGPNTGELFF
.,TRBJ2-3,.,TRBV5-8,TGTGCCAGCAGCTTGAGTGGGGGACATACGCAGTATTTT,CASSLSGGHTQYF
.,TRBJ2-5,.,TRBV20-1,TGCAGTGCTAGTACAGGGTCTCAAGAGACCCAGTACTTC,CSASTGSQETQYF
few,TRBJ1-1,.,TRBV6-1,TGTGCCAGCAGTGAAGCGCTTCTGGGAGGGTTGTACACTGAAGCTTTCTTT,CASSEALLGGLYTEAFF
few,TRBJ2-3,TRBD2,TRBV24-1,TGTGCCACCAGTTCGTCAGCGGGAGGGCCAGATACGCAGTATTTT,CATSSSAGGPDTQYF
few,TRBJ1-5,.,TRBV12-3/TRBV12-4,TGTGCCAGCAGTCGGACACCAGTTAGCAATCAGCCCCAGCATTTT,CASSRTPVSNQPQHF
few,TRBJ1-6,.,TRBV12-3/TRBV12-4,TGTGCCAGCAGCCCCCCCGGGGAGCTCCACTTT,CASSPPGELHF
.,TRBJ2-2,TRBD2,TRBV7-9,TGTGCCAGCAGCTACAGACTAGCGGGAGGTCCCGGGGAGCTGTTTTTT,CASSYRLAGGPGELFF
few,TRBJ2-2,TRBD2,TRBV2,TGTGCCAGCAGTGTTAGAGTAGCGGGACTGAATAAGAACACCGGGGAGCTGTTTTTT,CASSVRVAGLNKNTGELFF
.,TRBJ1-5,.,TRBV19,TGTGCCAGTAGTATGATTTCCAGCAATCAGCCCCAGCATTTT,CASSMISSNQPQHF
.,TRBJ1-5,TRBD1,TRBV20-1,TGCAGTGCTACTGGGACAGGGGGAAGCAATCAGCCCCAGCATTTT,CSATGTGGSNQPQHF
few,TRBJ2-1,TRBD2,TRBV10-3,TGTGCCATCAGTGCCGGGACTAGCTCTGGTGAGCAGTTCTTC,CAISAGTSSGEQFF
many,TRBJ2-3,.,TRBV10-3,TGTGCCATCAGTGATTCAGGGTTCGGCACAGATACGCAGTATTTT,CAISDSGFGTDTQYF
.,TRBJ2-3,.,TRBV28,TGTGCCAGCAGCTCTCGAGCGGCGGGGGCCAGCACAGATACGCAGTATTTT,CASSSRAAGASTDTQYF
few,TRBJ2-3,.,TRBV2,TGTGCCAGCAGTGCGGGGGACACCAACACAAATACGCAGTATTTT,CASSAGDTNTNTQYF
.,TRBJ2-6,TRBD1,TRBV3-1,TGTGCCAGCAGCCAGCCGACAGGGAGTGGGGCCAACGTCCTGACTTTC,CASSQPTGSGANVLTF
.,TRBJ1-5,.,TRBV3-1,TGTGCCAGCAGCCAAGCGACCGGGGTTCAGCCCCAGCATTTT,CASSQATGVQPQHF
.,TRBJ1-3,.,TRBV12-3/TRBV12-4,TGTGCCAGCAGTTTAGCGCTGGGGGACAAAGCATATTTT,CASSLALGDKAYF
.,TRBJ2-1,.,TRBV12-3/TRBV12-4,TGTGCCAGCAGTCCAAGGGACGGGGTCTCCTACAATGAGCAGTTCTTC,CASSPRDGVSYNEQFF
.,TRBJ2-2,TRBD2,TRBV2,TGTGCCACAATCGTCGGGACTAGCGGAAACACCGGGGAGCTGTTTTTT,CATIVGTSGNTGELFF
few,TRBJ1-1,.,TRBV12-3/TRBV12-4,TGTGCCAGCAGTTTGTACGACGGAAAAGCTTTCTTT,CASSLYDGKAFF
many,TRBJ2-1,.,TRBV24-1,TGTGCCACCAGTGATGGCGGACAGAGTGGTGAGCAGTTCTTC,CATSDGGQSGEQFF
few,TRBJ2-3,.,TRBV5-1,TGCGCCAGCAGCTTCGCCGGGGACCTTCGGGATACGCAGTATTTT,CASSFAGDLRDTQYF
.,TRBJ1-4,.,TRBV25-1,TGTGCCAGCTCCACGGGGGGCGCAGGGGAAAAACTGTTTTTT,CASSTGGAGEKLFF
few,TRBJ1-1,.,TRBV9,TGTGCCAGCAGCGTAGCTCCCACTCCCGACACTGAAGCTTTCTTT,CASSVAPTPDTEAFF
few,TRBJ2-2,TRBD2,TRBV5-1,TGCGCCAGCAAGAGTTTAGGCGGGAGCGGCACCGGGGAGCTGTTTTTT,CASKSLGGSGTGELFF
.,TRBJ2-6,.,TRBV4-2,TGTGCCAGCAGCCAAGAAACAGCCCGTACTGGGGCCAACGTCCTGACTTTC,CASSQETARTGANVLTF
.,TRBJ2-5,.,TRBV27,TGTGCCAGCAGTTCCAGGTACCAAGAGACCCAGTACTTC,CASSSRYQETQYF
few,TRBJ2-1,TRBD2,TRBV27,TGTGCCAGCAGCAAGACTAGCGGGTACAATGAGCAGTTCTTC,CASSKTSGYNEQFF
many,TRBJ2-2,.,TRBV5-1,TGCGCCAGCAGCTTGGGCCTCGGGGCGAACACCGGGGAGCTGTTTTTT,CASSLGLGANTGELFF
.,TRBJ2-5,TRBD2,TRBV5-8,TGTGACAGCTGCCTGCCCCACGGTGCGGGAGGAGAGACCCAGTACTTC,CDSCLPHGAGGETQYF